The sample holds one count of the clone carrying this T cell receptor (beta chain). V shed 3 bases and J shed 7 bases, with 10 bases lying between them. There are 13 residues in the CDR3. CDR1 and CDR2 from the germline V gene are MDHEN and SYDVKM. This entry comes from a study of shared clonotypes between healthy human individuals. Assay used: immunoSEQ multiplex PCR; TCRdb lists only in-frame clones, some missing. The table has over 700,000 clones, roughly 72% seen once. J is TRBJ1-5 and V is TRBV28; D is undetermined. Sequencing was carried out using memory CD4+ T cells sorted from blood. Subset: CD45RA-negative fraction. The receptor's source is a woman in her twenties or thirties in good health. The CDR3 region is CASSFGVFQPQHF. In DNA, the CDR3 is TGTGCCAGCAGTTTTGGGGTTTTCCAGCCCCAGCATTTT.